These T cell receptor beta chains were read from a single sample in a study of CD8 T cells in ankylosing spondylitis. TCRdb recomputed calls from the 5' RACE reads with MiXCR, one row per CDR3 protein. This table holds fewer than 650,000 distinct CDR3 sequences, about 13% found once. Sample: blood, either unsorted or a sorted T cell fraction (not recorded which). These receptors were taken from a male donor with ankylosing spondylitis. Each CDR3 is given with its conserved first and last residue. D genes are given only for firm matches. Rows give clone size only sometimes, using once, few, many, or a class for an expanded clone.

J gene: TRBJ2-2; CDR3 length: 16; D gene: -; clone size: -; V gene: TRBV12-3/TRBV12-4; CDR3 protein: CASSNPAVANTGELFF; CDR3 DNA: TGTGCCAGCAGTAACCCCGCGGTAGCGAACACCGGGGAGCTGTTTTTT
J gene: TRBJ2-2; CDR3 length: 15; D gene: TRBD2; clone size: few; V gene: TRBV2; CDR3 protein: CASTRGLAGTGELFF; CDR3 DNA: TGTGCCAGCACAAGGGGACTAGCGGGAACCGGGGAGCTGTTTTTT
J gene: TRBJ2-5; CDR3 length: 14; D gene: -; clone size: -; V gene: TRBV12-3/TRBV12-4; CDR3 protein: CASSVRGLYETQYF; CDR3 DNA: TGTGCCAGCAGTGTCAGGGGCCTCTATGAGACCCAGTACTTC
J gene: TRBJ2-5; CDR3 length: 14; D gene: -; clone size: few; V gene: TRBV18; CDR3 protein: CASSPVDSEETQYF; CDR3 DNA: TGTGCCAGCTCACCAGTAGACAGCGAAGAGACCCAGTACTTC
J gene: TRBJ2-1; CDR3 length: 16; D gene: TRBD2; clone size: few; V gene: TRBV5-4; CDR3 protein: CASRPPAGGPYNEQFF; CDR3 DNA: TGTGCCAGCAGGCCCCCAGCGGGAGGGCCCTACAATGAGCAGTTCTTC
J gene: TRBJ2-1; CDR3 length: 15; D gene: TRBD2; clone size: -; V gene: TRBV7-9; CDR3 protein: CASSPGGLAGVEQFF; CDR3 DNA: TGTGCCAGCAGCCCGGGAGGCCTAGCGGGAGTCGAGCAGTTCTTC
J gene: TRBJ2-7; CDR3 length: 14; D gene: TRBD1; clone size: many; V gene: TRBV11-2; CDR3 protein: CASSRPGGGYEQYF; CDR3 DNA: TGTGCCAGCAGCCGTCCAGGGGGTGGCTACGAGCAGTACTTC
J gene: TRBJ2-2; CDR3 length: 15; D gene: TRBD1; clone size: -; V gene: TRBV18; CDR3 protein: CASSPQGAQVGELFF; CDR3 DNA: TGTGCCAGCTCACCGCAGGGGGCGCAAGTCGGGGAGCTGTTTTTT
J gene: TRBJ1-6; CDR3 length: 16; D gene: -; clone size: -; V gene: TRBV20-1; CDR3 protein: CSARSRVGSYNSPLHF; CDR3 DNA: TGCAGTGCTAGGTCCCGGGTCGGCTCCTATAATTCACCCCTCCACTTT
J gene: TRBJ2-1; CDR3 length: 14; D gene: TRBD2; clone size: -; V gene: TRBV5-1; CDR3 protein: CASSGREGIPEQFF; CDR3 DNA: TGCGCCAGCAGTGGGCGGGAGGGGATCCCCGAGCAGTTCTTC